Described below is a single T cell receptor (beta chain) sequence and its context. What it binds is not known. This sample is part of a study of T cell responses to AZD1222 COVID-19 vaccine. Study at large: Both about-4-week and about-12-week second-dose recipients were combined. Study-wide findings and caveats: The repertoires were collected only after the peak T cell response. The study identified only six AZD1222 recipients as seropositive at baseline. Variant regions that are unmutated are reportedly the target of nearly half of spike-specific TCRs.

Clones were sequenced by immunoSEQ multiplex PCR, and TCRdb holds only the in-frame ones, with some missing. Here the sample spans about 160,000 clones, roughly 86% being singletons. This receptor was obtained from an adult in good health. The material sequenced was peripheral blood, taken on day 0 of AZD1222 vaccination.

The CDR3, as DNA: TGTGCCAGCAGCAGGACAGGACCCTACGAGCAGTACTTC. Translation gives CASSRTGPYEQYF. This chain links TRBV27 with TRBJ2-7; 7 positions agree with TRBD1. The V gene end was trimmed by 6 bases and the J gene end by 2 bases; junction bases not matched to a gene: 4. Germline V lookup: CDR1 MNHEY, CDR2 SMNVEV (reference sequence). The CDR3 has 13 amino acids.